The sequence of this T cell receptor beta chain was determined in a study of blood T cells in healthy people across ages. A second about 6 to 11 cycle PCR used barcoded and J-beta primers. TCRdb called the 5' RACE reads again in MiXCR, with one record for every CDR3 protein. This sample has 650,000 to 800,000 distinct CDR3 sequences; roughly 44% occur once, and the top ten carry around 18%. Healthy Caucasians from Russia aged 6 to 90 served as donors. Overall study results and limits: Higher diversity, along with more naive CD4+ cells, distinguished long-lived donors from aged donors.

This clonotype has only a few counts. What it binds is unknown. The CDR3 sequence is 11 residues long. V lost 6 bases to trimming and J lost 7 bases, with 11 bases between them. Per the germline V gene, CDR1 is SGHRS and CDR2 is YFSETQ. The sequence came from a man aged 60-69 years in good health. The sequencing input was blood. The chain carries TRBV5-1 and TRBJ2-7, with a possible D match to TRBD1 (6 bases). The CDR3: CASMGAEEQYF. DNA for the CDR3: TGCGCCAGCATGGGGGCGGAAGAGCAGTACTTC. The full variable domain, rest sourced from reference TRBV5-1 and TRBJ2-7, is KAGVTQTPRYLIKTRGQQVTLSCSPISGHRSVSWYQQTPGQGLQFLFEYFSETQRNKGNFPGRFSGRQFSNSRSEMNVSTLELGDSALYLCASMGAEEQYFGPGTRLTVT.